These 26 T cell receptor beta chains were all obtained from the same sample, sequenced in a study of blood T cell repertoires in COVID-19. Assay used: immunoSEQ multiplex PCR; TCRdb lists only in-frame clones, some missing. This table has about 28,000 clones, 81% appearing once. The specimen was peripheral blood. The receptors shown here come from a woman aged 55-70 years with acute or convalescent COVID-19.

This clone was seen a handful of times. V usage is TRBV3-1 (or the pseudogene TRBV3-2) and J usage is TRBJ1-6; 7 nucleotides agree with TRBD1. Germline trimming cut 4 bases from V and 7 bases from J; bases unmatched to any gene: 7. The CDR3 spans 15 residues. Germline V gene lookup returns CDR1 LGHDT and CDR2 YNNKEL (reference sequence). The CDR3 nucleotides read TGTGCCAGCAGCCCGAGGATACAGGGGAATTCACCCCTCCACTTT. The encoded protein is CASSPRIQGNSPLHF.

The V call is TRBV29-1, the J call TRBJ2-4; weak D call: TRBD1 (6 bases). The CDR3 covers 14 residues. The germline gives CDR1 SQVTM, CDR2 ANQGSEA. V was shortened by 5 bases and J by 7 bases, with 18 bases between the two germline ends. CDR3 in amino acids: CSVLTDRTGNIQYF. CDR3 sequence (DNA): TGCAGCGTTCTGACGGACAGAACAGGGAACATTCAGTACTTC.

The chain couples TRBV5-6 to TRBJ2-7, with D possibly matching TRBD2 (5 bases). The V gene lost 1 base and the J gene lost 7 bases, with 12 bases spanning the gap. There are 13 residues in the CDR3. Germline V gives CDR1 SGHDT, CDR2 YYEEEE. CDR3 sequence: CASSLRGLREQYF. The CDR3 DNA sequence: TGTGCCAGCAGCTTGCGAGGGTTGAGAGAGCAGTACTTC.

This clone was detected only once. This chain links TRBV29-1 with TRBJ2-1; 14 nucleotides match TRBD2. This CDR3 has 21 residues. V shed 1 base, J shed 0 bases, and the junction held 14 bases outside the gene matches. Germline CDR1 is SQVTM and CDR2 is ANQGSEA. The CDR3 nucleotides are TGCAGCGTTGAAGGAGTGCGCGGGACTAGCGGGGGTGTTAGCTCCTACAATGAGCAGTTCTTC. Protein: CSVEGVRGTSGGVSSYNEQFF.

This clone was counted between two and nine times. This chain links TRBV19 with TRBJ1-1, with D possibly being TRBD1 (5 bases). Trimming pared 10 bases from V and 0 bases from J, leaving 15 bases between. The CDR3 is 14 amino acids. Germline assignment: CDR1 LNHDA and CDR2 SQIVND (reference sequence). The CDR3 coding sequence is TGTGCCACCTTGGGGGGGAGCTTGAACACTGAAGCTTTCTTT. It is translated as CATLGGSLNTEAFF.

This clone was recorded a few times. This chain's CDR3 is CASSAGGRVSTDTQYF. Here the CDR3 DNA reads TGTGCCAGCAGCGCGGGAGGACGAGTATCCACAGATACGCAGTATTTT. The J gene is TRBJ2-3, the V gene TRBV9, with TRBD2 identical over 7 bases. From germline, CDR1 is SGDLS and CDR2 YYNGEE. This CDR3 region has 16 residues. Trimming removed 3 bases from V and 2 bases from J; junction bases left unmatched: 9.

The J gene is TRBJ2-7, the V gene TRBV20-1; 7 bases line up with TRBD2. The CDR3 consists of 11 residues. The J segment lost 4 bases and the V segment lost 4 bases, leaving 1 base of the junction unmatched. Germline V gene data show CDR1 as DFQATT and CDR2 as SNEGSKA (reference sequence). CDR3 nucleotide sequence: TGCAGTGCTATGGGGGGGTACGAGCAGTACTTC. Translating it yields CSAMGGYEQYF.

This sequence joins TRBV11-3 and TRBJ2-1; tentatively, D is TRBD2 (5 bases). The ends were cut back, 3 bases at V and 9 bases at J, with 18 bases in the middle. The CDR3 has 15 residues. The germline CDR1 and CDR2 sequences are SGHNT and YENEEA. This CDR3 is CASSFKSKAGGEQFF. The CDR3 nucleotides read TGTGCCAGCAGCTTTAAGTCGAAGGCAGGAGGTGAGCAGTTCTTC.

The V call is TRBV9, the J call TRBJ1-3, with D unresolved. The CDR3 is made up of 16 amino acids. V dropped 2 bases and J dropped 0 bases, with 12 bases sitting between them. Germline values: CDR1 SGDLS, CDR2 YYNGEE. The CDR3 nucleotides are TGTGCCAGCAGCGTCAACTCGGGATCCTCTGGAAACACCATATATTTT. It specifies CASSVNSGSSGNTIYF.

The chain combines TRBV27 with TRBJ2-3, with 8 bases aligning to TRBD1. Trimming removed 6 bases from V and 12 bases from J; junction bases left unmatched: 11. The CDR3 loop spans 13 amino acids. Germline CDR1 is MNHEY and CDR2 is SMNVEV (reference sequence). The DNA for the CDR3 is TGTGCCAGCAGAAAACCTGGACAGGGCGAACAGTATTTT. This codes for CASRKPGQGEQYF.

The chain uses TRBV7-6 and TRBJ2-3; 11 bases line up with TRBD2. J was trimmed by 0 bases and V by 1 base; bases with no gene match: 9. Germline values: CDR1 SGHVS, CDR2 FNYEAQ. The CDR3 is 19 residues long. CDR3 protein: CASSLGASGGFDSTDTQYF. CDR3 nucleotides: TGTGCCAGCAGCTTAGGGGCTAGCGGGGGGTTCGATAGCACAGATACGCAGTATTTT.

This chain links TRBV29-1 with TRBJ2-5; 7 nucleotides line up with TRBD2. Germline trimming cut 7 bases from V and 5 bases from J; bases unmatched to any gene: 10. The CDR3 is 13 residues long. Per the germline V gene, CDR1 is SQVTM and CDR2 is ANQGSEA. CDR3 DNA: TGCAGCGGGCGGGGGTGGACTAGGGAGACCCAGTACTTC. Its protein is CSGRGWTRETQYF.

The V call is TRBV5-1, the J call TRBJ1-2; 8 bases are a match to TRBD1. V trimming: 0 bases; J trimming: 3 bases; junction bases outside the gene matches: 4. Germline CDR1 and CDR2: SGHRS and YFSETQ. The CDR3 contains 15 residues. CDR3 coding DNA: TGCGCCAGCAGCTTGGTGGGACAGGAGTACTATGGCTACACCTTC. Translated, it gives CASSLVGQEYYGYTF. Based on the CDR3 plus reference TRBV5-1 and TRBJ1-2, the full variable domain is KAGVTQTPRYLIKTRGQQVTLSCSPISGHRSVSWYQQTPGQGLQFLFEYFSETQRNKGNFPGRFSGRQFSNSRSEMNVSTLELGDSALYLCASSLVGQEYYGYTFGSGTRLTVV.

CDR3: CASSPRTGANQPQHF. The CDR3 coding sequence is TGCGCCAGCAGCCCGAGGACAGGGGCCAATCAGCCCCAGCATTTT. This chain connects TRBV4-1 to TRBJ1-5; 9 bases match TRBD1. Trimming at V came to 4 bases and at J to 3 bases, leaving 4 bases not matched to a gene. Germline V gene data show CDR1 as MGHRA and CDR2 as YSYEKL. This CDR3 region has 15 residues.

This sequence joins TRBV24-1 and TRBJ2-2; D ambiguous. Trimming removed 7 bases from V and 6 bases from J, with 20 bases in between. CDR3 length: 16 residues. CDR1 is KGHDR, CDR2 SFDVKD, per germline. The CDR3 protein is CATSTRGGKNAGELFF. As DNA, the CDR3 is TGTGCCACCAGCACCAGAGGCGGAAAAAATGCCGGGGAGCTGTTTTTT.

The V call is TRBV7-9, the J call TRBJ1-3, with a tentative D call TRBD1 (5 bases). V was pared by 6 bases and J by 4 bases, with 13 bases between. The CDR3 has 14 amino acids. Germline CDR1 is SEHNR and CDR2 is FQNEAQ (reference sequence). The CDR3: CASSSGHYGNTIYF. The CDR3 nucleotides read TGTGCCAGCAGTTCTGGACATTACGGAAACACCATATATTTT.

V usage is TRBV15 and J usage is TRBJ1-1; D is perhaps TRBD1 (5 bases). This CDR3 has 13 residues. V gave up 0 bases and J gave up 6 bases, with 8 bases separating them. CDR1 is LNHNV and CDR2 is YYDKDF in the germline V gene (reference sequence). The CDR3 sequence is CATSRDRAAEAFF. DNA of the CDR3: TGTGCCACCAGCAGAGACAGGGCAGCTGAAGCTTTCTTT.

The chain employs TRBV28 and TRBJ1-1, with no clear D. The length of the CDR3 is 13 residues. The germline CDR1 and CDR2 sequences are MDHEN and SYDVKM. Trimming pared 6 bases from V and 2 bases from J, leaving 10 bases between. The CDR3 sequence: CASRVTGNTEAFF. The CDR3 DNA reads TGTGCCAGCAGGGTAACGGGAAACACTGAAGCTTTCTTT.

The genes are TRBV9 and TRBJ2-2, with 10 positions matching TRBD2. CDR3 length: 15 residues. The germline gives CDR1 SGDLS, CDR2 YYNGEE. Trimming removed 2 bases from V and 6 bases from J; junction bases left unmatched: 4. DNA for the CDR3: TGTGCCAGCAGCGTTACTAGCGGGGTTCCCGGGGAGCTGTTTTTT. Translation gives CASSVTSGVPGELFF.

This sequence joins TRBV11-3 and TRBJ2-3; D might be TRBD1 (5 bases). V was trimmed by 3 bases and J by 6 bases, leaving 10 bases between them. CDR1 is SGHNT, CDR2 YENEEA, per germline. The CDR3 totals 13 residues. The CDR3 nucleotides read TGTGCCAGCAGCTTGGGGCCCACGGATACGCAGTATTTT. The encoded protein is CASSLGPTDTQYF.

This clone was counted a single time. The gene calls are TRBV5-6 and TRBJ1-2; maybe TRBD1 (5 bases). CDR1 is SGHDT, CDR2 YYEEEE, per germline. This CDR3 has 15 amino acids. V lost 1 base and J lost 5, with 15 bases in between. Here the CDR3 reads CASSLSSAGTYGYTF. DNA for the CDR3: TGTGCCAGCAGCTTGTCTTCTGCAGGGACTTATGGCTACACCTTC.

This chain uses TRBV5-1 with TRBJ2-1; 10 bases are a match to TRBD2. Germline lookup yields CDR1 SGHRS and CDR2 YFSETQ. Unmatched junction bases numbered 6, after V lost 0 bases and J lost 3 bases. There are 17 residues in the CDR3. CDR3 coding DNA: TGCGCCAGCAGCTTGGCGCCTAGCGGGGGCCTCTACAATGAGCAGTTCTTC. Its protein is CASSLAPSGGLYNEQFF. The entire variable domain, with the rest obtained from reference TRBV5-1 and TRBJ2-1, is as follows: KAGVTQTPRYLIKTRGQQVTLSCSPISGHRSVSWYQQTPGQGLQFLFEYFSETQRNKGNFPGRFSGRQFSNSRSEMNVSTLELGDSALYLCASSLAPSGGLYNEQFFGPGTRLTVL.

The rearrangement uses TRBV6-1 and TRBJ1-6; no clear D. Germline V gene sequence: CDR1 MNHNS, CDR2 SASEGT. This CDR3 comprises 13 residues. The V and J ends lost 2 bases and 7 bases respectively, with 6 bases between them. The CDR3 loop reads CASSEWRNSPLHF. In DNA, the CDR3 is TGTGCCAGCAGTGAATGGAGGAATTCACCCCTCCACTTT.

The genes are TRBV28 and TRBJ1-1; 7 bases line up with TRBD1. The CDR3 covers 15 residues. V lost 5 bases, J lost 0 bases, and 6 bases stayed unmatched. Germline V gene lookup returns CDR1 MDHEN and CDR2 SYDVKM. The CDR3 here is CASSPYRGLNTEAFF. The CDR3 bases are TGTGCCAGCAGTCCATACAGGGGTTTGAACACTGAAGCTTTCTTT.

The rearrangement uses TRBV2 and TRBJ2-1, with D perhaps matching TRBD1 (6 bases). V shed 8 bases and J shed 6 bases, with 20 bases lying between them. This CDR3 is 15 amino acids long. Germline CDR1 and CDR2: SNHLY and FYNNEI. CDR3 DNA sequence: TGTGCCAGCTTTTCAGACAGGCGAGTGGGCAATGAGCAGTTCTTC. This translates into CASFSDRRVGNEQFF.

V gene TRBV13 combines with J gene TRBJ2-1; the D gene is possibly TRBD2 (6 bases). The CDR3 spans 14 residues. The germline CDR1 and CDR2 sequences are PRHDT and FYEKMQ (reference sequence). Trimming cost V 4 bases and J 2 bases, with 9 bases left between them. Written as DNA, the CDR3 is TGTGCCAGCAGCTCCAGACTAGCCTACAATGAGCAGTTCTTC. It translates to CASSSRLAYNEQFF.